These 27 T cell receptor beta chains were sequenced from one sample in a study of blood T cell repertoires in COVID-19. Profiling relied on immunoSEQ multiplex PCR, and the TCRdb table lists in-frame clones only, not all of them. This sample has approximately 100,000 clones, with roughly 89% found just once. Sample: peripheral blood. The receptor set was obtained from a human donor with acute or convalescent COVID-19. The donor label of this sample is uncertain.

This clone has just a few counts. This chain joins TRBV6-2 or TRBV6-3 and TRBJ1-1; tentative D call: TRBD1 (5 bases). The ends were cut back, 5 bases at V and 5 bases at J, with 9 bases in the middle. Germline CDR1 MNHEY, CDR2 SVGEGT. This CDR3 has 12 amino acids. CDR3 nucleotide sequence: TGTGCCAGCAGTGGCAGGGTTACTGAAGCTTTCTTT. Translation gives CASSGRVTEAFF.

The rearrangement links TRBV7-9 to TRBJ2-4, with 7 bases identical to TRBD2. Germline V gene data show CDR1 as SEHNR and CDR2 as FQNEAQ (reference sequence). The CDR3 spans 15 residues. Losses at the gene ends were 1 base for V and 7 bases for J; bases not matched to a gene: 7. The CDR3 region has the DNA TGTGCCAGCAGCTTAGAGGGGAGGGGCAGCAACATTCAGTACTTC. It specifies CASSLEGRGSNIQYF.

J is TRBJ2-7 and V is TRBV28, with 7 bases fitting TRBD2. CDR3 length: 13 residues. Germline V gene lookup returns CDR1 MDHEN and CDR2 SYDVKM. V lost 7 bases to trimming and J lost 0 bases; unmatched junction nucleotides: 3. As DNA, the CDR3 is TGTGCCAGCAACCCGGGGGGCTCCTACGAGCAGTACTTC. This gives the protein CASNPGGSYEQYF.

This sequence joins TRBV27 and TRBJ2-5, with TRBD2 matching 9 bases. Germline V gene lookup returns CDR1 MNHEY and CDR2 SMNVEV (reference sequence). V lost 2 bases and J lost 5; bases outside the gene matches: 12. The CDR3 is 17 residues long. The CDR3 nucleotides read TGTGCCAGCAGTTTACGAAGCGGGAGGCGAGAGTTGGAGACCCAGTACTTC. Translated: CASSLRSGRRELETQYF.

This sequence joins TRBV5-1 and TRBJ1-6; the match to TRBD1 covers 7 bases. The CDR3 is made up of 14 amino acids. The V gene's germline CDR1 is SGHRS and CDR2 YFSETQ. The V and J ends lost 3 bases and 7 bases, in that order; junction bases with no gene match: 4. CDR3 region: CASSSDRVNSPLHF. In DNA form, the CDR3 reads TGCGCCAGCAGCTCCGACAGGGTGAATTCACCCCTCCACTTT.

V usage is TRBV5-1 and J usage is TRBJ2-5, with 10 bases identical to TRBD2. The V segment lost 5 bases and the J segment 7 bases; nucleotides outside the gene matches: 11. Germline CDR1 is SGHRS and CDR2 is YFSETQ. The CDR3 covers 15 residues. The DNA for the CDR3 is TGCGCCAGCAGAGTGGTGATAGCGGGGGGCGGGACCCAGTACTTC. It specifies CASRVVIAGGGTQYF.

The chain recombines TRBV5-4 with TRBJ1-3; possibly TRBD1 for D (5 bases). The germline V gene has CDR1 SGHNT and CDR2 YYREEE (reference sequence). V shed 2 bases and J shed 0 bases, with 6 bases lying between them. The CDR3 sequence is 14 residues long. CDR3 DNA sequence: TGTGCCAGCAGCTTAGGGGTCTCTGGAAACACCATATATTTT. Encoded protein: CASSLGVSGNTIYF.

This rearrangement joins TRBV27 to TRBJ2-7; D is uncertain. V lost 6 bases and J 4 bases, leaving 13 bases between the germline ends. This CDR3 is built from 13 residues. CDR1 is MNHEY and CDR2 is SMNVEV in the germline V gene (reference sequence). The CDR3 spells CASRWSSSYEQYF. In nucleotides, the CDR3 is TGTGCCAGCAGGTGGAGTAGCTCATACGAGCAGTACTTC.

The chain recombines TRBV28 with TRBJ1-5; 9 nucleotides agree with TRBD1. The germline CDR1 and CDR2 sequences are MDHEN and SYDVKM. V lost 3 bases and J lost 7; bases outside the gene matches: 22. The CDR3 covers 20 residues. CDR3 nucleotide sequence: TGTGCCAGCAGTTTTGTTCTGGCGAACAGGGGGCGGCGGGGCACCCAGCCCCAGCATTTT. Translation gives CASSFVLANRGRRGTQPQHF.

V usage is TRBV5-1 and J usage is TRBJ1-4; D perhaps matches TRBD1 (5 bases). The germline gives CDR1 SGHRS, CDR2 YFSETQ. The V end lost 3 bases, the J end lost 5 bases, and 17 bases lay between the germline ends. The CDR3 loop spans 16 amino acids. CDR3 bases: TGCGCCAGCAGCTCGGAAGGGGCTTCTCCGAATGAAAAACTGTTTTTT. It encodes CASSSEGASPNEKLFF.

This sequence joins TRBV30 and TRBJ1-5; possible D gene TRBD1, 5 bases. Germline CDR1 and CDR2: GTSNPN and SVGIG (reference sequence). Trimming took 2 bases from V and 7 from J, leaving 18 bases between them. The CDR3 has 15 amino acids. The CDR3 reads CAWSPPEGRGQPQHF. CDR3 nucleotide sequence: TGTGCCTGGAGTCCCCCGGAGGGACGGGGGCAGCCCCAGCATTTT.

The CDR3 nucleotides read TGTGCCAGCAGCCCCGGAGCGGAGTACATTCAGTACTTC. Its protein product is CASSPGAEYIQYF. The chain couples TRBV5-4 to TRBJ2-4, with a tentative D call TRBD2 (5 bases). Trimming cost V 4 bases and J 8 bases, with 13 bases left between them. Germline assignment: CDR1 SGHNT and CDR2 YYREEE (reference sequence). The CDR3 runs to 13 residues.

This clone was seen a single time. The chain employs TRBV30 and TRBJ1-6, with unresolved D. The CDR3 length is 17 residues. The ends were cut back, 1 base at V and 0 bases at J, with 13 bases in the middle. Germline values: CDR1 GTSNPN, CDR2 SVGIG (reference sequence). This CDR3 reads CAWSAQRVSSYNSPLHF. The DNA of the CDR3 is TGTGCCTGGAGTGCACAGAGGGTCAGCTCCTATAATTCACCCCTCCACTTT.

The CDR3 protein is CASSGQVHQPQHF. In DNA form, the CDR3 reads TGTGCCAGCAGCGGACAGGTTCATCAGCCCCAGCATTTT. The J gene is TRBJ1-5, the V gene TRBV6-5; 7 nucleotides line up with TRBD1. The CDR3 totals 13 residues. Germline values: CDR1 MNHEY, CDR2 SVGAGI. J lost 5 bases, V lost 6 bases, and 4 bases had no gene match.

Remarks on this clone: Additional DNA sequences in this sample encode the identical CDR3. The rearrangement uses TRBV29-1 and TRBJ2-7, with 7 bases matching TRBD1. This CDR3 spans 13 amino acids. Germline V gene sequence: CDR1 SQVTM, CDR2 ANQGSEA. Trimming took 6 bases from V and 2 from J; bases not matched to a gene: 7. CDR3 in amino acids: CSVAGTAAYEQYF. CDR3 DNA: TGCAGCGTCGCCGGGACAGCAGCCTACGAGCAGTACTTC.

This chain joins TRBV12-3 or TRBV12-4 and TRBJ1-5, with 7 bases aligning to TRBD1. This CDR3 is built from 13 residues. V was pared by 5 bases and J by 4 bases, with 2 bases of the junction left unmatched. CDR3: CASSRDSNQPQHF. Here the CDR3 DNA reads TGTGCCAGCAGTCGGGACAGTAATCAGCCCCAGCATTTT.

The J gene is TRBJ2-7, the V gene TRBV29-1; 9 positions agree with TRBD1. CDR1 is SQVTM and CDR2 is ANQGSEA in the germline V gene. Trimming at V came to 6 bases and at J to 6 bases, leaving 12 bases not matched to a gene. CDR3 length equals 14 residues. In DNA, the CDR3 is TGCAGCGTCCGTGACAGGGGGACAATCGGCGAGCAGTACTTC. Translating it yields CSVRDRGTIGEQYF.

The gene calls are TRBV19 and TRBJ2-1; no firm D call. This CDR3 is built from 14 residues. Germline assignment: CDR1 LNHDA and CDR2 SQIVND (reference sequence). Trimming pared 3 bases from V and 6 bases from J, leaving 12 bases between. CDR3 protein: CASSISSSLNEQFF. Here the CDR3 DNA reads TGTGCCAGTAGTATTTCCAGTTCCCTCAATGAGCAGTTCTTC.

V is TRBV2 and J is TRBJ1-2; TRBD1 matches 8 bases. V lost 10 bases, J lost 6 bases, and 13 bases stayed unmatched. Per the germline V gene, CDR1 is SNHLY and CDR2 is FYNNEI. The CDR3 consists of 14 residues. The CDR3 region is CATIPSAGGDGYTF. Here the CDR3 DNA reads TGTGCCACCATACCCTCGGCAGGGGGCGATGGCTACACCTTC.

V is TRBV11-2 and J is TRBJ2-7, with 13 bases lining up with TRBD2. Germline V gives CDR1 SGHAT, CDR2 FQNNGV. J lost 4 bases, V lost 6 bases, and 15 bases had no gene match. The CDR3 covers 18 residues. The CDR3 reads CASRGAGLAGYPIYEQYF. The CDR3 coding sequence is TGTGCCAGCAGAGGAGCGGGACTAGCGGGGTATCCGATTTACGAGCAGTACTTC.

The V call is TRBV6-5, the J call TRBJ1-1; D is possibly TRBD1 (6 bases). CDR3 size: 16 residues. CDR1 MNHEY and CDR2 SVGAGI come from the germline V gene. Trimming removed 0 bases from V and 5 bases from J, with 16 bases in between. The CDR3 reads CASSYSGGLTRTEAFF. CDR3 bases: TGTGCCAGCAGTTACTCAGGGGGATTGACGAGGACTGAAGCTTTCTTT.

The chain recombines TRBV18 with TRBJ1-5; 8 bases are a match to TRBD1. From germline, CDR1 is KGHSH and CDR2 LQKENI. J gave up 2 bases and V 5 bases, and 5 bases lay outside the gene matches. The CDR3 is 15 residues long. The CDR3, as DNA: TGTGCCAGCTCAAAGGACAGGGCTGGCAATCAGCCCCAGCATTTT. It yields the protein CASSKDRAGNQPQHF.

This chain links TRBV5-4 with TRBJ1-4; possibly TRBD1 for D (5 bases). V lost 0 bases and J lost 3, with 9 bases in between. This CDR3 comprises 15 residues. In germline, CDR1 is SGHNT, CDR2 YYREEE (reference sequence). The CDR3 DNA reads TGTGCCAGCAGCTTGGATTCAGGGTCTAATGAAAAACTGTTTTTT. Amino acids: CASSLDSGSNEKLFF.

V usage is TRBV5-4 and J usage is TRBJ2-5, with 9 bases matching TRBD2. The junction had 8 bases not matched to a gene; V was cut back by 6 bases and J by 5 bases. This CDR3 is 14 amino acids long. Per germline, CDR1 SGHNT and CDR2 YYREEE (reference sequence). This CDR3 is CASTQAGGHETQYF. Here the CDR3 DNA reads TGTGCCAGCACTCAAGCGGGGGGCCATGAGACCCAGTACTTC.

The genes are TRBV28 and TRBJ1-3; D might be TRBD1 (5 bases). CDR1 is MDHEN and CDR2 is SYDVKM in the germline V gene. V lost 5 bases, J lost 6 bases, and 11 bases lay in between. The CDR3 sequence is 13 residues long. CDR3 residues: CASSAGSANTIYF. The CDR3 bases are TGTGCCAGCAGTGCAGGGTCGGCAAACACCATATATTTT.

This sequence joins TRBV27 and TRBJ1-1; the D is unclear. The germline CDR1 and CDR2 sequences are MNHEY and SMNVEV (reference sequence). Trimming took 5 bases from V and 4 from J, leaving 11 bases between them. The CDR3 covers 13 residues. The CDR3: CASSPTRGTEAFF. CDR3 bases: TGTGCCAGCAGTCCCACTAGAGGCACTGAAGCTTTCTTT.

The chain uses TRBV4-3 and TRBJ1-6; D remains unclear. Deletions cut 0 bases from V and 8 bases from J, with 14 bases between. The germline V gene encodes CDR1 LGHNA and CDR2 YSLEER. The CDR3 runs to 16 residues. The CDR3 nucleotides are TGCGCCAGCAGCCAAGATCAGCAGGCGTTCGATTCACCCCTCCACTTT. Encoded protein: CASSQDQQAFDSPLHF.